This entry is about one T cell receptor (beta chain). Its antigen is currently unknown. The record originates from a study of cytomegalovirus exposure and HLA in healthy donors. Study-wide results and limits: Researchers reported in a later analysis that common viral pathogens appeared linked to several top clusters. The majority of CMV-associated TCR beta chains were reported as apparently HLA-restricted in a later analysis.

PCR was performed using 60 Vbeta and 13 Jbeta primers. Per the study methods: Among the unique TCR beta chains that a later analysis counted, 70 million to 85 million in all, roughly 11 million were shared. The data were produced by immunoSEQ multiplex PCR, yet TCRdb's version contains in-frame clones alone and is incomplete. V and J calls and clone size follow that table, whereas D and trimming were derived from the DNA. The table has approximately 190,000 clones, 80% seen once. V was pared by 4 bases and J by 3 bases, with 10 bases of the junction left unmatched. The CDR3 contains 16 residues. Germline CDR1 and CDR2: KGHSH and LQKENI.

Source material: PBMCs. The J gene is TRBJ2-7, the V gene TRBV18, with 9 bases fitting TRBD1. The sequence was collected from a middle-aged man in good health and CMV-seropositive. This chain's CDR3 is CASSLGQGLVGYEQYF. CDR3 nucleotides: TGTGCCAGCTCACTGGGACAGGGTTTGGTGGGCTACGAGCAGTACTTC.